The 14 T cell receptor beta chains listed next were all sequenced from one sample in a study of blood T cell repertoires in COVID-19. Repertoires were generated with immunoSEQ multiplex PCR, while TCRdb's copy carries only in-frame clones and drops some. Of 250,000 to 300,000 clones listed, approximately 84% are singletons. The sample taken for sequencing was PBMCs or T cells enriched from blood (not recorded which). Receptors originate from a man aged 18 to 30 who had recovered from COVID-19.

The chain couples TRBV19 to TRBJ1-3, with D uncertain. The germline V gene encodes CDR1 LNHDA and CDR2 SQIVND (reference sequence). This CDR3 has 14 residues. Trimming removed 1 base at V and 2 bases at J, with 6 bases between. The DNA of the CDR3 is TGTGCCAGTAGTATAGGGGAGGCTGGAAACACCATATATTTT. It codes for CASSIGEAGNTIYF.

The rearrangement joins TRBV6-1 to TRBJ1-6; 8 bases match TRBD1. Germline lookup yields CDR1 MNHNS and CDR2 SASEGT. V shed 1 base and J 14 bases; nucleotides not matched to a gene: 10. CDR3 length: 15 amino acids. CDR3 sequence (DNA): TGTGCCAGCAGTGAAGGTTCGACAGGGGTAAACACCCTCCACTTT. Translated, it gives CASSEGSTGVNTLHF.

Details on this clone: This specimen includes other DNA sequences encoding the same CDR3. The chain is built from TRBV19 and TRBJ2-1; possible D gene TRBD1, 6 bases. CDR1 LNHDA and CDR2 SQIVND come from the germline V gene (reference sequence). The CDR3 contains 13 residues. Deletions cut 3 bases from V and 4 bases from J, with 7 bases between. In nucleotides, the CDR3 is TGTGCCAGTAGTATCGGGACATACAATGAGCAGTTCTTC. It specifies CASSIGTYNEQFF.

V gene TRBV9 combines with J gene TRBJ1-5; D is unresolved. V was clipped by 0 bases and J by 3 bases, with 7 bases between them. The germline V gene encodes CDR1 SGDLS and CDR2 YYNGEE. This CDR3 contains 14 residues. This chain's CDR3 is CASSVGDPNQPQHF. The CDR3 DNA reads as TGTGCCAGCAGCGTAGGCGATCCCAATCAGCCCCAGCATTTT.

The V gene is TRBV24-1, the J gene TRBJ1-4; TRBD1 matches at 7 bases. This CDR3 region has 13 residues. J gave up 8 bases and V 7 bases, and 6 bases lay outside the gene matches. Germline V CDR1 and CDR2: KGHDR, SFDVKD. The CDR3 loop is CATSQTGDEKLFF. The CDR3 DNA reads as TGTGCCACCAGCCAAACAGGGGACGAAAAACTGTTTTTT.

The V gene is TRBV3-1 (or the pseudogene TRBV3-2), the J gene TRBJ2-1; D gene uncertain. The CDR3 covers 12 residues. V lost 1 base to trimming and J lost 9 bases, with 7 bases between them. Germline-derived CDR1 and CDR2 are LGHDT and YNNKEL (reference sequence). The CDR3 loop is CASSQGPGEQFF. In DNA, the CDR3 is TGTGCCAGCAGCCAAGGTCCCGGTGAGCAGTTCTTC.

The chain couples TRBV19 to TRBJ1-5, with 7 bases identical to TRBD1. V lost 3 bases to trimming and J lost 5 bases; unmatched junction nucleotides: 7. The CDR3 sequence is 15 residues long. Looked up from germline, CDR1 is LNHDA and CDR2 is SQIVND (reference sequence). In DNA, the CDR3 is TGTGCCAGTAGTATCTGGGACAGAGCGGATCAGCCCCAGCATTTT. Protein: CASSIWDRADQPQHF.

CDR3 nucleotides: TGTGCCAGCAGTTTACCCCCCTTTAGGCAGTTCTTC. Its translation is CASSLPPFRQFF. This chain links TRBV28 with TRBJ2-1; D unresolved. Looked up from germline, CDR1 is MDHEN and CDR2 is SYDVKM. This CDR3 is 12 amino acids long. The V end was cut by 2 bases, the J end by 12 bases, with 11 bases between.

The chain joins TRBV28 to TRBJ2-7; D perhaps matches TRBD2 (6 bases). The CDR3 contains 13 residues. The V end was cut by 6 bases, the J end by 2 bases, with 11 bases between. The V gene's germline CDR1 is MDHEN and CDR2 SYDVKM. The CDR3 DNA reads TGTGCCAGCAGGCCGGGACTCCCCTACGAGCAGTACTTC. It is translated as CASRPGLPYEQYF.

The chain couples TRBV6-1 to TRBJ2-7; D call uncertain. V shed 1 base and J shed 2 bases, with 3 bases lying between them. CDR1 and CDR2 from the germline V gene are MNHNS and SASEGT. The CDR3 is 12 residues long. CDR3 sequence: CASSEVTYEQYF. For the CDR3, the DNA is TGTGCCAGCAGTGAAGTCACCTACGAGCAGTACTTC.

This clone was detected once. V and J are TRBV13 and TRBJ2-5; 7 bases map to TRBD2. Germline CDR1 PRHDT, CDR2 FYEKMQ (reference sequence). The CDR3 loop spans 16 amino acids. The junction had 9 bases not matched to a gene; V was cut back by 0 bases and J by 5 bases. Written as DNA, the CDR3 is TGTGCCAGCAGCTTAGGTGCGGGGGTGGATGAGGAGACCCAGTACTTC. Translation gives CASSLGAGVDEETQYF. The whole variable domain, filled in from reference TRBV13 and TRBJ2-5, reads AAGVIQSPRHLIKEKRETATLKCYPIPRHDTVYWYQQGPGQDPQFLISFYEKMQSDKGSIPDRFSAQQFSDYHSELNMSSLELGDSALYFCASSLGAGVDEETQYFGPGTRLLVL.

J is TRBJ1-1 and V is TRBV7-6; no reliable D call. The V gene lost 5 bases and the J gene lost 1 base, with 14 bases spanning the gap. Germline lookup yields CDR1 SGHVS and CDR2 FNYEAQ. CDR3 length: 15 amino acids. CDR3 bases: TGTGCCAGCAGCCAGTACGGACTCAGGAACACTGAAGCTTTCTTT. Translation gives CASSQYGLRNTEAFF.

The chain carries TRBV6-5 and TRBJ2-7; D remains ambiguous. Germline CDR1 MNHEY, CDR2 SVGAGI. The CDR3 loop spans 12 amino acids. V was shortened by 6 bases and J by 7 bases, with 13 bases between the two germline ends. In DNA form, the CDR3 reads TGTGCCAGCAGGCTGCGAGGTGGGGAGCAGTACTTC. It encodes CASRLRGGEQYF.

The J gene is TRBJ2-1, the V gene TRBV7-9, with TRBD2 matching over 13 bases. This CDR3 is 18 amino acids long. Germline CDR1 and CDR2: SEHNR and FQNEAQ (reference sequence). With 2 bases clipped from V and 3 bases from J, the junction kept 7 bases outside the gene matches. In DNA, the CDR3 is TGTGCCAGCAGCTTACCTTGGACTAGCGGGAGTCGCTACAATGAGCAGTTCTTC. Encoded protein: CASSLPWTSGSRYNEQFF. Full variable domain (missing parts from reference TRBV7-9 and TRBJ2-1): DTGVSQNPRHKITKRGQNVTFRCDPISEHNRLYWYRQTLGQGPEFLTYFQNEAQLEKSRLLSDRFSAERPKGSFSTLEIQRTEQGDSAMYLCASSLPWTSGSRYNEQFFGPGTRLTVL.